This T cell receptor (beta chain) was retrieved from a study of blood T cell repertoires in COVID-19. The trim removed 4 bases at V and 12 bases at J, leaving 4 bases unmatched. Per germline, CDR1 SGHTA and CDR2 FQGTGA. The CDR3 sequence is 12 residues long. Generated by immunoSEQ multiplex PCR, the TCRdb table keeps only in-frame clones and is missing some. The table records 65,000 to 80,000 clones, about 90% of them present only once. This TCR derives from a man in his fifties or sixties with active COVID-19. The sequencing input was peripheral blood. The J gene is TRBJ2-1, the V gene TRBV7-3, with TRBD2 matching 9 bases. The CDR3 DNA sequence: TGTGCCAGCAGCTCCCCGCGGGGGGGGCAGTTCTTC. This encodes CASSSPRGGQFF. Complete variable domain (other parts from reference TRBV7-3 and TRBJ2-1): GAGVSQTPSNKVTEKGKYVELRCDPISGHTALYWYRQSLGQGPEFLIYFQGTGAADDSGLPNDRFFAVRPEGSVSTLKIQRTERGDSAVYLCASSSPRGGQFFGPGTRLTVL.